The TCR beta chain described here comes from a study of beta chain features in type 1 diabetes. General study results and limits: Among all four CD4+ subsets, Type 1 diabetes patients had TCRB CDR3s that were moderately but significantly shorter.

There are a few counts of this clone. The antigen is unknown. The germline V gene encodes CDR1 SNHLY and CDR2 FYNNEI. The CDR3 has 13 amino acids. The trim removed 5 bases at V and 4 bases at J, leaving 5 bases unmatched. All of the isolated RNA was reverse transcribed, so expressed TCRB transcripts were sequenced. TCRdb's table, derived via immunoSEQ multiplex PCR, lists solely in-frame clones and lacks some. The data hold approximately 120,000 clones, with 15% to 20% observed a single time. The rearrangement uses TRBV2 and TRBJ2-7; 7 bases agree with TRBD2. This TCR derives from a man between 18 and 29 years old with type 1 diabetes. Sequencing input: central memory CD4+ T cells from blood. CDR3 sequence reads: CASSPSGQYEQYF. The CDR3 bases are TGTGCCAGCAGTCCTAGCGGACAATACGAGCAGTACTTC. Complete variable domain (other parts from reference TRBV2 and TRBJ2-7): EPEVTQTPSHQVTQMGQEVILRCVPISNHLYFYWYRQILGQKVEFLVSFYNNEISEKSEIFDDQFSVERPDGSNFTLKIRSTKLEDSAMYFCASSPSGQYEQYFGPGTRLTVT.